This T cell receptor beta chain emerged from a study of response to subunit inactivated influenza vaccine. TCRdb re-called the RT-PCR reads with MiXCR, one entry per CDR3 protein. The profile shows fewer than 700,000 distinct CDR3 sequences, about an eighth of them singletons. Study observations and caveats: Authors suggested each seasonal flu vaccination may recruit only limited numbers of new T cells.

CDR1 DFQATT and CDR2 SNEGSKA come from the germline V gene (reference sequence). The CDR3 has 17 residues. V was pared by 0 bases and J by 7 bases, with 12 bases of the junction left unmatched. As for this clonotype: The antigen is not known.

The genes are TRBV20-1 and TRBJ2-2; 9 bases agree with TRBD2. The sample consisted of PBMCs from blood, taken around seven weeks after vaccination. This sequence was found in a man aged 50 or older who received an inactivated influenza vaccine. DNA for the CDR3: TGCAGTGCTAGAGATTTATCTAGCGGGACGTCCGTCGGGGAGCTGTTTTTT. Translation: CSARDLSSGTSVGELFF.